The clone carrying this T cell receptor (beta chain) was recorded once. The data were taken from a study of blood T cell repertoires in COVID-19. The wider study: Sources were T cells, B-cell-depleted T cells, or PBMCs; the material itself was cDNA or gDNA.

Germline CDR1 is SGHNT and CDR2 is YYREEE (reference sequence). The length of the CDR3 is 13 residues. The germline V and J ends were trimmed by 8 bases and 8 bases, with 16 bases remaining between them. TCRdb keeps only in-frame clones here, not all; method: immunoSEQ multiplex PCR. This repertoire shows 260,000 or so clones, 83% found once; its top ten account for 3.6%. Participants spanned ages about 18 to 89 years and resided in 20 to 30 US areas. Sequencing was done on a sample of PBMCs or T cells enriched from blood (not recorded which). This sequence joins TRBV5-4 and TRBJ1-4, with D perhaps TRBD1 (6 bases). The clonotype comes from a woman aged 40-49 years who had been exposed to COVID-19. The CDR3 coding sequence is TGTGCCAGTGGCCAGGGAAGGGGGGAAAAACTGTTTTTT. This encodes CASGQGRGEKLFF.